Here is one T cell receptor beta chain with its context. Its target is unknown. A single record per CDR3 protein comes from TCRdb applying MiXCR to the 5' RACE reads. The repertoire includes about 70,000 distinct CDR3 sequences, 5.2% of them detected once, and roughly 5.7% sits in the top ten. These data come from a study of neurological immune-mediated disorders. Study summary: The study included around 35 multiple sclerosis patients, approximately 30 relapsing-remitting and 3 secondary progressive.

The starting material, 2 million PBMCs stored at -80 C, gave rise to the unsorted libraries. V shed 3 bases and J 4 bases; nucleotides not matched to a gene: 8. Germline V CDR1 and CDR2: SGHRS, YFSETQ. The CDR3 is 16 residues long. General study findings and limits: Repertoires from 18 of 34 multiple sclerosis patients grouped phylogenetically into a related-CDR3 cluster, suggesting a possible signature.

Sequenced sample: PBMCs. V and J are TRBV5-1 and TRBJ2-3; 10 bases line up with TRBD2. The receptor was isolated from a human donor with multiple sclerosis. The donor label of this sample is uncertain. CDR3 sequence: CASSSTGTSAADTQYF. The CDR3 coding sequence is TGCGCCAGCAGCTCGACCGGGACTAGCGCGGCAGATACGCAGTATTTT. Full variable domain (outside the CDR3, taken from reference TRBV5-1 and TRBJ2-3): KAGVTQTPRYLIKTRGQQVTLSCSPISGHRSVSWYQQTPGQGLQFLFEYFSETQRNKGNFPGRFSGRQFSNSRSEMNVSTLELGDSALYLCASSSTGTSAADTQYFGPGTRLTVL.